The present entry profiles one TCR beta chain with its context. TCRdb's table, derived via immunoSEQ multiplex PCR, lists solely in-frame clones and lacks some. Of about 40,000 clones listed, around 92% are singletons. The data were taken from a study of T cell changes during pregnancy in multiple sclerosis. The germline gives CDR1 ENHRY, CDR2 SYGVKD. Trimming took off 7 bases at V and 0 bases at J, with 16 bases between the two ends. This CDR3 spans 16 amino acids. The sequence was collected from a female donor with multiple sclerosis, enrolled in a pregnancy study. The sequencing used CD8+ T cells from peripheral blood mononuclear cells, collected in the third trimester of pregnancy. The chain has TRBV10-3 and TRBJ2-1, with D hard to call. For the CDR3, the DNA is TGTGCCATCAATCAGGCTATAGTGACCTCCTACAATGAGCAGTTCTTC. Translating it yields CAINQAIVTSYNEQFF.